Listed here are 13 T cell receptor beta chains from one sample, sequenced in a study of cytomegalovirus exposure and HLA in healthy donors. The table came from immunoSEQ multiplex PCR; TCRdb's copy has only in-frame clones and leaves some out. The data contain 120,000 or so clones, about nine tenths of them singletons. Sequencing was done on a sample of PBMCs. The receptor set was obtained from a woman aged 18-35 years in good health and CMV-seronegative.

V is TRBV27 and J is TRBJ1-2; a weak D match, TRBD1 (6 bases). This CDR3 comprises 13 residues. The germline V gene encodes CDR1 MNHEY and CDR2 SMNVEV (reference sequence). V dropped 5 bases and J dropped 8 bases, with 15 bases sitting between them. DNA of the CDR3: TGTGCCAGCAGTCCCTCAGGGGTGGAGGGCTACACCTTC. This translates into CASSPSGVEGYTF.

The chain links TRBV9 to TRBJ2-3; 11 nucleotides align to TRBD2. Looked up from germline, CDR1 is SGDLS and CDR2 is YYNGEE. The CDR3 length is 14 residues. Trimming cost V 3 bases and J 4 bases; bases outside gene matches: 1. The CDR3 DNA reads as TGTGCCAGCAGCGGTAGCGGGAGGGCAGATACGCAGTATTTT. Its protein is CASSGSGRADTQYF.

The CDR3 sequence: CASSFIAGATDTQYF. The CDR3 DNA is TGTGCCAGCAGCTTCATAGCGGGCGCCACAGATACGCAGTATTTT. This chain joins TRBV7-2 and TRBJ2-3, with 7 bases that match TRBD2. Losses at the gene ends were 3 bases for V and 2 bases for J; bases not matched to a gene: 5. The CDR3 spans 15 residues. CDR1 is SGHTA and CDR2 is FQGNSA in the germline V gene.

The V gene is TRBV7-6, the J gene TRBJ2-1; a weak D match, TRBD1 (6 bases). The CDR3 runs to 14 residues. Germline CDR1 SGHVS, CDR2 FNYEAQ. Trimming pared 6 bases from V and 5 bases from J, leaving 14 bases between. The chain's CDR3 is CASSLGDIHNEQFF. CDR3 nucleotides: TGTGCCAGCAGTCTAGGGGACATACACAATGAGCAGTTCTTC. Supplemented by reference TRBV7-6 and TRBJ2-1, the full variable domain reads GAGVSQSPRYKVTKRGQDVALRCDPISGHVSLYWYRQALGQGPEFLTYFNYEAQQDKSGLPNDRFSAERPEGSISTLTIQRTEQRDSAMYRCASSLGDIHNEQFFGPGTRLTVL.

The chain combines TRBV2 with TRBJ1-2; maybe TRBD1 (6 bases). Trimming shortened V by 4 bases and J by 3 bases, and 9 bases separated the two germline ends. CDR1 and CDR2 (germline): SNHLY, FYNNEI. The CDR3 has 13 amino acids. The CDR3 sequence: CASSVQGYYGYTF. CDR3 bases: TGTGCCAGCAGTGTCCAGGGGTACTATGGCTACACCTTC. Variable domain in full (rest from reference TRBV2 and TRBJ1-2): EPEVTQTPSHQVTQMGQEVILRCVPISNHLYFYWYRQILGQKVEFLVSFYNNEISEKSEIFDDQFSVERPDGSNFTLKIRSTKLEDSAMYFCASSVQGYYGYTFGSGTRLTVV.

This clone was found once. The rearrangement joins TRBV5-6 to TRBJ1-5; the D gene is possibly TRBD1 (6 bases). Germline CDR1 SGHDT, CDR2 YYEEEE. The length of the CDR3 is 15 residues. V shed 4 bases and J shed 5 bases, with 16 bases lying between them. In DNA form, the CDR3 reads TGTGCCAGCAGCATATACAGGGTAGGGGATCAGCCCCAGCATTTT. It encodes CASSIYRVGDQPQHF.

This clone has just a few counts. The J gene is TRBJ2-5, the V gene TRBV7-2, with no clear D. V was pared by 5 bases and J by 5 bases, with 12 bases between. Germline-derived CDR1 and CDR2 are SGHTA and FQGNSA. The CDR3 consists of 13 residues. The DNA of the CDR3 is TGTGCCAGCAGCCCAGTTAGGCGGGAGACCCAGTACTTC. This encodes CASSPVRRETQYF.

This clone occurred once. CDR3 DNA sequence: TGTGCCAGCACCCAAACAGGGTTCCGGTACTTC. This codes for CASTQTGFRYF. The rearrangement joins TRBV28 to TRBJ2-7, with D possibly TRBD1 on 6 matching bases. In germline, CDR1 is MDHEN, CDR2 SYDVKM. CDR3 length: 11 amino acids. Trimming pared 7 bases from V and 12 bases from J, leaving 16 bases between. The full variable domain, with the rest looked up from reference TRBV28 and TRBJ2-7, is DVKVTQSSRYLVKRTGEKVFLECVQDMDHENMFWYRQDPGLGLRLIYFSYDVKMKEKGDIPEGYSVSREKKERFSLILESASTNQTSMYLCASTQTGFRYFGPGTRLTVT.

This chain joins TRBV11-3 and TRBJ2-3, with 7 bases that match TRBD2. With 1 base clipped from V and 1 base from J, the junction kept 8 bases outside the gene matches. The germline CDR1 and CDR2 sequences are SGHNT and YENEEA. The CDR3 is made up of 17 amino acids. The CDR3 reads CASSLVFGGGGTDTQYF. The CDR3 DNA reads TGTGCCAGCAGCTTAGTGTTCGGGGGAGGGGGCACAGATACGCAGTATTTT. Full variable domain (missing parts from reference TRBV11-3 and TRBJ2-3): EAGVVQSPRYKIIEKKQPVAFWCNPISGHNTLYWYLQNLGQGPELLIRYENEEAVDDSQLPKDRFSAERLKGVDSTLKIQPAELGDSAVYLCASSLVFGGGGTDTQYFGPGTRLTVL.

The chain has TRBV28 and TRBJ2-3, with D maybe TRBD2 (5 bases). CDR1 is MDHEN and CDR2 is SYDVKM in the germline V gene. V lost 4 bases, J lost 1 base, and 12 bases lay in between. CDR3 length: 15 amino acids. The CDR3 protein is CASSSSSRGTDTQYF. CDR3 bases: TGTGCCAGCAGTTCGAGCTCGCGGGGCACAGATACGCAGTATTTT. The full variable domain, rest sourced from reference TRBV28 and TRBJ2-3, is DVKVTQSSRYLVKRTGEKVFLECVQDMDHENMFWYRQDPGLGLRLIYFSYDVKMKEKGDIPEGYSVSREKKERFSLILESASTNQTSMYLCASSSSSRGTDTQYFGPGTRLTVL.

The gene calls are TRBV6-1 and TRBJ2-5; D not certain. Trimming cost V 0 bases and J 9 bases, with 8 bases left between them. Germline V lookup: CDR1 MNHNS, CDR2 SASEGT. The CDR3 totals 12 residues. CDR3 sequence (DNA): TGTGCCAGCAGTGAAGCGCGGTGGGCCCAGTACTTC. It is translated as CASSEARWAQYF.

The chain links TRBV4-1 to TRBJ2-1, with 9 bases fitting TRBD2. Germline V gene data show CDR1 as MGHRA and CDR2 as YSYEKL. This CDR3 spans 15 amino acids. The trim removed 1 base at V and 3 bases at J, leaving 1 base unmatched. The CDR3 region has the DNA TGCGCCAGCAGCCAAGCTAGCGGGATCTACAATGAGCAGTTCTTC. As protein: CASSQASGIYNEQFF.

The CDR3 protein is CASSDWTSDNEQFF. The CDR3, as DNA: TGTGCCAGCAGCGACTGGACTAGCGACAATGAGCAGTTCTTC. The chain links TRBV7-9 to TRBJ2-1; 9 bases map to TRBD2. The CDR3 is 14 residues long. J was trimmed by 5 bases and V by 5 bases; bases with no gene match: 4. The V gene's germline CDR1 is SEHNR and CDR2 FQNEAQ (reference sequence).